Presented here are 25 T cell receptor beta chains from one specimen sequenced in a study of response to subunit inactivated influenza vaccine. TCRdb called the RT-PCR reads again in MiXCR, with one record for every CDR3 protein. Of 500,000 to 600,000 distinct CDR3 sequences listed, about 15% are singletons. This specimen consisted of CD4+ T cells sorted from PBMCs, obtained around 25 months after vaccination. These receptors all come from a man aged 45-69 years who received an inactivated influenza vaccine.

This clonotype occurred a few times. This chain connects TRBV5-1 to TRBJ2-3; 12 nucleotides match TRBD2. V lost 4 bases, J lost 4 bases, and 4 bases stayed unmatched. From germline, CDR1 is SGHRS and CDR2 YFSETQ. This CDR3 is 15 amino acids long. This CDR3 reads CASSILAGGSDTQYF. The CDR3 DNA reads as TGCGCCAGCAGCATACTAGCGGGGGGCTCAGATACGCAGTATTTT.

The CDR3 region is CSARRRGGPWETQYF. CDR3 nucleotides: TGCAGTGCTAGACGGCGCGGGGGGCCCTGGGAGACCCAGTACTTC. The chain has TRBV20-1 and TRBJ2-5, with TRBD2 identical over 8 bases. The length of the CDR3 is 15 residues. V shed 2 bases and J 5 bases; nucleotides not matched to a gene: 10. Germline-derived CDR1 and CDR2 are DFQATT and SNEGSKA (reference sequence).

The chain links TRBV28 to TRBJ2-1, with TRBD2 identical over 10 bases. V shed 3 bases and J 6 bases; nucleotides not matched to a gene: 5. The CDR3 is 15 residues long. Germline assignment: CDR1 MDHEN and CDR2 SYDVKM. The CDR3, as DNA: TGTGCCAGCAGTTTCGAAGCGGGAGGGCGCAATGAGCAGTTCTTC. Protein: CASSFEAGGRNEQFF. Combining the CDR3 with reference TRBV28 and TRBJ2-1 gives the whole variable domain DVKVTQSSRYLVKRTGEKVFLECVQDMDHENMFWYRQDPGLGLRLIYFSYDVKMKEKGDIPEGYSVSREKKERFSLILESASTNQTSMYLCASSFEAGGRNEQFFGPGTRLTVL.

This clonotype was observed a few times. The J gene is TRBJ2-2, the V gene TRBV3-1, with TRBD2 matching over 8 bases. The trim removed 4 bases at V and 6 bases at J, leaving 10 bases unmatched. This CDR3 has 16 residues. CDR1 and CDR2 from the germline V gene are LGHDT and YNNKEL (reference sequence). CDR3 DNA: TGTGCCAGCAGCCGGTCCGGGACTAGTTCGGCCGGGGAGCTGTTTTTT. Its translation is CASSRSGTSSAGELFF.

CDR3 nucleotides: TGTGCCAGCTCACTGGTGACTCGGAGGCCAAACAGGGATGAGCAGTTCTTC. Translation: CASSLVTRRPNRDEQFF. This chain connects TRBV18 to TRBJ2-1, with D perhaps TRBD1 (6 bases). V was shortened by 4 bases and J by 8 bases, with 24 bases between the two germline ends. Germline V gives CDR1 KGHSH, CDR2 LQKENI. The length of the CDR3 is 17 residues.

This clonotype was observed a few times. V is TRBV5-1 and J is TRBJ1-3, with 7 bases lining up with TRBD1. This CDR3 region has 14 residues. The V and J ends lost 5 bases and 4 bases, in that order; junction bases with no gene match: 6. The germline V gene encodes CDR1 SGHRS and CDR2 YFSETQ. The CDR3 spells CASRYTGAGNTIYF. The CDR3 DNA reads TGCGCCAGCAGGTACACAGGGGCCGGAAACACCATATATTTT.

The CDR3 protein is CASTPDRTGANVLTF. CDR3 nucleotide sequence: TGTGCCAGCACCCCCGACAGAACTGGGGCCAACGTCCTGACTTTC. The chain couples TRBV2 to TRBJ2-6; possible D gene TRBD1, 5 bases. The CDR3 is 15 amino acids. Germline V gives CDR1 SNHLY, CDR2 FYNNEI. The V gene lost 7 bases and the J gene lost 2 bases, with 12 bases spanning the gap.

This clonotype has only a few counts. The rearrangement uses TRBV20-1 and TRBJ2-1; D may be TRBD1 or TRBD2 (5 bases each). CDR3 length: 10 residues. The V and J ends lost 8 bases and 8 bases respectively, with 10 bases between them. Germline V lookup: CDR1 DFQATT, CDR2 SNEGSKA (reference sequence). As DNA, the CDR3 is TGCAGTAGAAGGGGAGATGAGCAGTTCTTC. Translation gives CSRRGDEQFF.

This clonotype has a handful of counts. The chain joins TRBV5-1 to TRBJ1-2; weak D call: TRBD1 (5 bases). V was trimmed by 4 bases and J by 6 bases, leaving 13 bases between them. From germline, CDR1 is SGHRS and CDR2 YFSETQ. The CDR3 consists of 13 residues. CDR3 sequence (DNA): TGCGCCAGCAGCCGGGACCGCTTCAATGGCTACACCTTC. It translates to CASSRDRFNGYTF.

V gene TRBV5-5 combines with J gene TRBJ2-4; D possibly corresponds to TRBD1 (6 bases). V was cut by 6 bases and J by 8 bases, with 15 bases left in between. This CDR3 has 13 residues. Germline loops: CDR1 SGHKS, CDR2 YYEKEE (reference sequence). The CDR3 nucleotides read TGTGCCAGCAACGATCGACCAGGGGACATTCAGTACTTC. It is translated as CASNDRPGDIQYF. The full variable domain, its missing parts supplied by reference TRBV5-5 and TRBJ2-4, is DAGVTQSPTHLIKTRGQQVTLRCSPISGHKSVSWYQQVLGQGPQFIFQYYEKEERGRGNFPDRFSARQFPNYSSELNVNALLLGDSALYLCASNDRPGDIQYFGAGTRLSVL.

The V call is TRBV12-3 or TRBV12-4, the J call TRBJ2-1; the D gene could be TRBD1 or TRBD2 (6 bases each). Trimming removed 6 bases at V and 4 bases at J, with 16 bases between. This CDR3 comprises 15 residues. The CDR3 DNA follows: TGTGCCAGCAGGGGGGGCGACCAATTATACAATGAGCAGTTCTTC. Translation: CASRGGDQLYNEQFF.

This clonotype was detected only a few times. The CDR3 region is CSAMFEGVQYF. Written as DNA, the CDR3 is TGCAGTGCTATGTTTGAGGGTGTGCAGTATTTT. V and J are TRBV20-1 and TRBJ2-3; weak D call: TRBD2 (5 bases). V was clipped by 4 bases and J by 11 bases, with 13 bases between them. CDR3 length: 11 amino acids. CDR1 is DFQATT, CDR2 SNEGSKA, per germline (reference sequence).

The V call is TRBV20-1, the J call TRBJ1-2; weak D call: TRBD1 (6 bases). Germline CDR1 DFQATT, CDR2 SNEGSKA (reference sequence). V lost 6 bases, J lost 4 bases, and 15 bases lay in between. The CDR3 has 13 residues. This CDR3 reads CSAPRGGVYGYTF. CDR3 nucleotides: TGCAGTGCCCCTAGGGGGGGCGTCTATGGCTACACCTTC.

In its sample, this clonotype was seen many times. V is TRBV2 and J is TRBJ1-5; tentative D call: TRBD1 (5 bases). This CDR3 spans 13 amino acids. The V gene's germline CDR1 is SNHLY and CDR2 FYNNEI. V was pared by 2 bases and J by 7 bases, with 9 bases between. The CDR3 region is CASSETGVQPQHF. Here the CDR3 DNA reads TGTGCCAGCAGTGAAACGGGGGTACAGCCCCAGCATTTT.

This clonotype was seen a handful of times. V is TRBV12-3 or TRBV12-4 and J is TRBJ1-1; D call uncertain. V shed 7 bases and J shed 1 base, with 13 bases lying between them. The CDR3 loop spans 14 amino acids. The CDR3, as DNA: TGTGCCAGCACACCGGCGGGTCCGAACACTGAAGCTTTCTTT. Protein: CASTPAGPNTEAFF.

The chain is built from TRBV28 and TRBJ2-3; maybe TRBD2 (6 bases). The V end lost 3 bases, the J end lost 5 bases, and 24 bases lay between the germline ends. The CDR3 has 18 residues. The germline V gene encodes CDR1 MDHEN and CDR2 SYDVKM. DNA for the CDR3: TGTGCCAGCAGTTTGTACCCCTCGAACAGGTCGACTAGAGATACGCAGTATTTT. Protein: CASSLYPSNRSTRDTQYF.

This clonotype turned up a few times. The chain joins TRBV4-3 to TRBJ1-2, with D hard to call. Germline assignment: CDR1 LGHNA and CDR2 YSLEER. The CDR3 loop spans 13 amino acids. V dropped 0 bases and J dropped 4 bases, with 6 bases sitting between them. As DNA, the CDR3 is TGCGCCAGCAGCCAAGAAGGTCCCTATGGCTACACCTTC. Translated: CASSQEGPYGYTF.

This clonotype occurred a few times. The genes are TRBV28 and TRBJ2-2; unclear D gene. In germline, CDR1 is MDHEN, CDR2 SYDVKM. The V and J ends lost 3 bases and 5 bases respectively, with 10 bases between them. This CDR3 comprises 14 residues. The CDR3 reads CASSFSDGTGELFF. The CDR3 DNA sequence: TGTGCCAGCAGTTTTAGTGATGGGACCGGGGAGCTGTTTTTT.

V and J are TRBV3-1 and TRBJ1-4, with D tentatively TRBD1 (5 bases). Germline-derived CDR1 and CDR2 are LGHDT and YNNKEL (reference sequence). This CDR3 has 13 amino acids. V lost 3 bases and J 4 bases, leaving 6 bases between the germline ends. CDR3: CASSQGRNEKLFF. The DNA for the CDR3 is TGTGCCAGCAGCCAGGGACGTAATGAAAAACTGTTTTTT.

V gene TRBV4-3 combines with J gene TRBJ2-1, with a weak D call TRBD2 (6 bases). The CDR3 consists of 16 residues. Per germline, CDR1 LGHNA and CDR2 YSLEER. V dropped 0 bases and J dropped 4 bases, with 13 bases sitting between them. For the CDR3, the DNA is TGCGCCAGCAGCCAAGACGGCGGGGTCGCTTACAATGAGCAGTTCTTC. Amino acids: CASSQDGGVAYNEQFF.

This clonotype was recorded a few times. Here the CDR3 reads CASSSRTADTQYF. CDR3 coding DNA: TGTGCCAGCAGCTCACGCACAGCAGATACGCAGTATTTT. This sequence joins TRBV7-3 and TRBJ2-3; unclear D gene. V was clipped by 4 bases and J by 4 bases, with 9 bases between them. Germline CDR1 SGHTA, CDR2 FQGTGA. CDR3 size: 13 residues.

This clonotype occurred many times. The chain employs TRBV12-3 or TRBV12-4 and TRBJ2-7; 7 bases are shared with TRBD1. J lost 2 bases, V lost 5 bases, and 6 bases had no gene match. The CDR3 is 14 residues long. The CDR3 is CASSETGSTYEQYF. CDR3 coding DNA: TGTGCCAGCAGTGAGACAGGGTCAACCTACGAGCAGTACTTC.

V usage is TRBV4-1 and J usage is TRBJ1-5; 11 nucleotides line up with TRBD1. CDR3 size: 17 residues. Germline V gene lookup returns CDR1 MGHRA and CDR2 YSYEKL. Germline trimming cut 0 bases from V and 3 bases from J; bases unmatched to any gene: 4. The CDR3 DNA is TGCGCCAGCAGCCAAGAAGGGACAGGGGGGACCAATCAGCCCCAGCATTTT. Amino acids: CASSQEGTGGTNQPQHF.

The chain has TRBV5-1 and TRBJ2-7; the D call may be TRBD1 or TRBD2 (5 bases each). CDR3 size: 15 residues. CDR1 and CDR2 from the germline V gene are SGHRS and YFSETQ. V was cut by 4 bases and J by 5 bases, with 19 bases left in between. CDR3 in amino acids: CASSPTGTLVHEQYF. The CDR3 DNA follows: TGCGCCAGCAGCCCCACCGGGACCCTTGTCCACGAGCAGTACTTC.

This clonotype was seen only a few times. This chain connects TRBV20-1 to TRBJ2-7; 8 bases agree with TRBD2. V lost 5 bases, J lost 4 bases, and 10 bases stayed unmatched. Looked up from germline, CDR1 is DFQATT and CDR2 is SNEGSKA (reference sequence). The CDR3 loop spans 14 amino acids. As DNA, the CDR3 is TGCAGTGCTCGAAGACGGGGGGGCCTGTACGAGCAGTACTTC. Translation gives CSARRRGGLYEQYF.